Sequencing of this T cell receptor beta chain was carried out in a study of neoadjuvant nivolumab and ipilimumab in lung cancer. Clones were read by immunoSEQ multiplex PCR, and TCRdb kept only the in-frame ones, dropping some. Of over 25,000 clones listed, more than 90% were seen once; the top ten hold under 2.5%. CDR1 is SGHTS, CDR2 YDEGEE, per germline. This CDR3 contains 15 residues. Trimming cost V 2 bases and J 0 bases, with 6 bases left between them. This specimen was peripheral blood, taken after neoadjuvant nivolumab, alone or with ipilimumab, at or shortly before surgery. The TCR comes from an adult with non-small cell lung cancer. This chain uses TRBV5-8 with TRBJ2-6; D ambiguous. The CDR3 coding sequence is TGTGCCAGCAGCTTTAGCCCCTCTGGGGCCAACGTCCTGACTTTC. Its protein product is CASSFSPSGANVLTF. The complete variable domain, with remaining parts taken from reference TRBV5-8 and TRBJ2-6, reads EAGVTQSPTHLIKTRGQQATLRCSPISGHTSVYWYQQALGLGLQFLLWYDEGEERNRGNFPPRFSGRQFPNYSSELNVNALELEDSALYLCASSFSPSGANVLTFGAGSRLTVL.